A selection of T cell receptor beta chains follows, all from one sample in a study of T cells after yellow fever vaccination. TCRdb fed the 5' RACE reads into MiXCR, producing one record per CDR3 protein. The profile shows 500,000 to 650,000 distinct CDR3 sequences, approximately 15% of them singletons. The input for sequencing was PBMCs, taken on the day of the yellow fever booster vaccination. These receptors all stem from a man under 40 who received the YFV17D yellow fever vaccine. Both conserved end residues are trimmed from each CDR3.

v_gene: TRBV5-1; CDR3aa: ASSLSAGGAGGEQF
v_gene: TRBV15; CDR3aa: ATSPGMGSGSGANEKLF
v_gene: TRBV23-1; CDR3aa: ASLGAGVISGANVLT
v_gene: TRBV4-2; CDR3aa: ASSQAQGYQETQY
v_gene: TRBV19; CDR3aa: ASSWAVINEQF
v_gene: TRBV2; CDR3aa: ATQGGGYYEQY
v_gene: TRBV2; CDR3aa: ASNPSLGGLSSGANVLT
v_gene: TRBV10-2; CDR3aa: ASRPAGGTDTQY
v_gene: TRBV20-1; CDR3aa: SARAWSSYNEQF
v_gene: TRBV27; CDR3aa: ASSFRDGYEQY
v_gene: TRBV5-1; CDR3aa: ASSLSRGAVYEQY
v_gene: TRBV7-9; CDR3aa: ASSYYGKRELRETQY
v_gene: TRBV5-1; CDR3aa: ASSLAKGVGLTGEAF
v_gene: TRBV4-3; CDR3aa: ASRRGWDTGELF
v_gene: TRBV7-2; CDR3aa: ASSFPLEAGASYEQY
v_gene: TRBV7-2; CDR3aa: ASSGTGTGLAKNIQY
v_gene: TRBV6-1; CDR3aa: ASVSGGLDNEQF
v_gene: TRBV7-7; CDR3aa: ASSLVGKQETQY
v_gene: TRBV7-3; CDR3aa: ASSRTGYFDEQF
v_gene: TRBV20-1; CDR3aa: SAKLSGNGSGSPNEQF
v_gene: TRBV4-2; CDR3aa: ASSQPHRDGNTGELF